The rows below give T cell receptor beta chains drawn from one sample of a study of blood T cell repertoires in COVID-19. Only in-frame clones appear in the TCRdb table, and some are missing; sequencing was by immunoSEQ multiplex PCR. The data show under 200,000 clones, about four fifths seen once. What was sequenced was peripheral blood. Receptors originate from an older man with active or convalescent COVID-19. Both conserved end residues are part of each CDR3. D genes are given only for firm matches. Rows give clone size only sometimes, using once, few, many, or a class for an expanded clone.

NA NA TRBJ1-6 TRBV6-5 CASSLPGYNSPLHF TGTGCCAGCAGCCTTCCAGGGTATAATTCACCCCTCCACTTT
NA NA TRBJ1-6 TRBV25-1 CASSEYRVNSPLHF TGTGCCAGCAGTGAATACAGGGTGAATTCACCCCTCCACTTT
TRBD2 NA TRBJ2-2 TRBV6-5 CASTWTSGGPGELFF TGTGCCAGCACCTGGACTAGCGGGGGCCCCGGGGAGCTGTTTTTT
TRBD1 many TRBJ1-1 TRBV29-1 CSAGTGDGGTEAFF TGCAGCGCCGGGACAGGGGACGGTGGGACTGAAGCTTTCTTT
NA NA TRBJ1-2 TRBV3-1/TRBV3-2 CASSPLSGVDYGYTF TGTGCCAGCAGCCCCCTCTCCGGGGTCGACTATGGCTACACCTTC
NA NA TRBJ2-7 TRBV6-6 CASSSGTSGGGEQYF TGTGCCAGCAGTTCCGGGACAAGCGGCGGGGGCGAGCAGTACTTC
TRBD1 NA TRBJ1-1 TRBV29-1 CSVEGQDPNTEAFF TGCAGCGTTGAGGGACAGGACCCGAACACTGAAGCTTTCTTT
NA NA TRBJ2-1 TRBV7-2 CASSPSGVNEQFF TGTGCCAGCAGCCCATCAGGGGTGAATGAGCAGTTCTTC
NA NA TRBJ1-2 TRBV18 CASSPSRENGYTF TGTGCCAGCTCACCGAGCAGGGAAAATGGCTACACCTTC
TRBD2 NA TRBJ2-4 TRBV18 CASSPRQRGGSKNIQYF TGTGCCAGCTCACCACGTCAGCGGGGGGGCTCCAAAAACATTCAGTACTTC
NA NA TRBJ1-2 TRBV27 CASSLEGGYGYTF TGTGCCAGCAGTTTGGAGGGGGGGTATGGCTACACCTTC
NA NA TRBJ1-1 TRBV11-2 CASSLGGQGLNTEAFF TGTGCCAGCAGCTTAGGGGGGCAGGGGTTGAACACTGAAGCTTTCTTT
NA NA TRBJ1-6 TRBV5-1 CASSLGSWAINNSPLHF TGCGCCAGCAGCTTGGGCTCCTGGGCAATTAATAATTCACCCCTCCACTTT
NA few TRBJ2-5 TRBV5-1 CASSTDSRETQYF TGCGCCAGCAGCACGGACAGCCGGGAGACCCAGTACTTC
NA NA TRBJ1-2 TRBV15 CATSRATGTYGYTF TGTGCCACCAGCAGAGCTACAGGAACTTATGGCTACACCTTC
TRBD1 NA TRBJ1-1 TRBV6-5 CASNRDRDWSEAFF TGTGCCAGCAACAGGGACAGGGACTGGAGTGAAGCTTTCTTT
NA NA TRBJ2-3 TRBV7-2 CASSPVITDTQYF TGTGCCAGCAGCCCCGTTATCACAGATACGCAGTATTTT
NA NA TRBJ2-1 TRBV11-3 CASSQPQGNEQFF TGTGCCAGCAGCCAACCCCAGGGGAATGAGCAGTTCTTC
TRBD1 NA TRBJ2-7 TRBV28 CASSVTGQALYEQYF TGTGCCAGCAGCGTCACCGGACAGGCACTCTACGAGCAGTACTTC
NA once TRBJ1-2 TRBV30 CASTDGRVRGYTF TGTGCCTCGACGGATGGGCGCGTCCGGGGCTACACCTTC
TRBD1 few TRBJ2-5 TRBV5-1 CASGAGQDQETQYF TGCGCCAGCGGAGCTGGACAGGACCAAGAGACCCAGTACTTC
TRBD1 NA TRBJ1-2 TRBV6-6 CATLPRGQGRSGYTF TGTGCCACCCTACCTCGGGGACAGGGTCGTTCGGGCTACACCTTC
TRBD2 NA TRBJ2-1 TRBV2 CAGTKAFPNNEQFF TGTGCCGGGACTAAGGCGTTCCCTAACAATGAGCAGTTCTTC
NA once TRBJ2-1 TRBV6-5 CASALHGEQFF TGTGCCAGCGCTCTCCACGGTGAGCAGTTCTTC
TRBD1 NA TRBJ1-2 TRBV7-9 CASSLRETGRLSGYTF TGTGCCAGCAGCTTAAGGGAGACAGGGCGATTAAGCGGCTACACCTTC
NA NA TRBJ2-3 TRBV3-1/TRBV3-2 CASSQSGHSTDTQYF TGTGCCAGCAGCCAATCTGGACACTCCACAGATACGCAGTATTTT
TRBD2 few TRBJ2-7 TRBV20-1 CSASRSSGSSYEQYF TGCAGTGCTAGTCGATCTAGCGGGAGCTCCTACGAGCAGTACTTC
NA NA TRBJ2-1 TRBV2 CASTSQGWDNEQFF TGTGCCAGCACATCCCAGGGATGGGACAATGAGCAGTTCTTC
NA few TRBJ1-1 TRBV15 CATQGMNTEAFF TGTGCCACGCAGGGGATGAACACTGAAGCTTTCTTT
TRBD2 NA TRBJ2-1 TRBV5-4 CASSLGEGLYNEQFF TGTGCCAGCAGCTTGGGGGAGGGGCTCTACAATGAGCAGTTCTTC
NA few TRBJ1-1 TRBV12-3/TRBV12-4 CASSLNREAFF TGTGCCAGCAGTCTAAACAGGGAAGCTTTCTTT